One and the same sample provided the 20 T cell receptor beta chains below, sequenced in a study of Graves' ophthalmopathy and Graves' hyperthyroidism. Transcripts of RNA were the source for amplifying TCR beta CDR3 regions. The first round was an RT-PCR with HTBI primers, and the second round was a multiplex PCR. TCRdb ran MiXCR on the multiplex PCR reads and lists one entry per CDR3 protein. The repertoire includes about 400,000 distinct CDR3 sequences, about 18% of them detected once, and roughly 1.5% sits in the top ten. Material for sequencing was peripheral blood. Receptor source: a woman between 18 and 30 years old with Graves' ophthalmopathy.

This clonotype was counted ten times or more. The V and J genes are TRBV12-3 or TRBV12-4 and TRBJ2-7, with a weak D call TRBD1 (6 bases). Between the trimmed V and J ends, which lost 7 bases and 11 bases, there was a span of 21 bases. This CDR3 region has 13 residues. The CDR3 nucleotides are TGTGCCAGCACCCATACGGACAGTCGACAGAAGTACTTC. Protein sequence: CASTHTDSRQKYF.

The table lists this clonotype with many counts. The CDR3 DNA reads TGTGCCAGCAGCCCCATACCCGGGGGCTACGAGCAGTACTTC. Its protein is CASSPIPGGYEQYF. J is TRBJ2-7 and V is TRBV7-8, with D possibly being TRBD2 (6 bases). The CDR3 has 14 residues. Per the germline V gene, CDR1 is SGHVS and CDR2 is FQNEAQ. V gave up 5 bases and J gave up 3 bases, with 14 bases separating them.

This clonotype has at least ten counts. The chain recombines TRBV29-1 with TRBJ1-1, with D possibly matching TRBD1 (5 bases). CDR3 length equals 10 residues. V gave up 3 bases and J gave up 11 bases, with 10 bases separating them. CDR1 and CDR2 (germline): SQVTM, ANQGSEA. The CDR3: CSVEEGRAFF. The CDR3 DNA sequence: TGCAGCGTTGAGGAGGGGAGGGCTTTCTTT.

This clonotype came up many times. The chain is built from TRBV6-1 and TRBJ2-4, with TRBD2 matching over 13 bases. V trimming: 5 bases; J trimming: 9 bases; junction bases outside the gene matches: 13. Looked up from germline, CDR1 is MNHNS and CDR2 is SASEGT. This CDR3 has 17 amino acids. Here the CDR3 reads CASSPDTSGGAGVIQYF. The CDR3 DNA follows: TGTGCCAGCAGTCCCGACACTAGCGGGGGGGCCGGAGTCATTCAGTACTTC.

CDR3 DNA: TGTGCCAGCAGTTTCGGCGGGAGGGGTCGGGAGCAGTACTTC. As protein: CASSFGGRGREQYF. This chain joins TRBV28 and TRBJ2-7; 9 nucleotides align to TRBD2. CDR3 length: 14 amino acids. The V segment lost 3 bases and the J segment 7 bases; nucleotides outside the gene matches: 7. Germline CDR1 is MDHEN and CDR2 is SYDVKM.

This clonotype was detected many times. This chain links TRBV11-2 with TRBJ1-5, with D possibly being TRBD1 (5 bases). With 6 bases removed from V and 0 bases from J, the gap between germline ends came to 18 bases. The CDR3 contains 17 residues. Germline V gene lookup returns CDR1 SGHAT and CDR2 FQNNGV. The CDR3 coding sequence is TGTGCCAGCAGGCAAGGGGTAGGGGCTATTAGCAATCAGCCCCAGCATTTT. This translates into CASRQGVGAISNQPQHF.

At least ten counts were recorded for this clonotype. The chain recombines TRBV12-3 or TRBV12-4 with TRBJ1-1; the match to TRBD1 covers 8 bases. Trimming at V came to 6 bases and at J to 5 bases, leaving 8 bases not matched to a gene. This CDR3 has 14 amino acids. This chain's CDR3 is CASRRQGAGTEAFF. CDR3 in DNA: TGTGCCAGCAGACGGCAGGGGGCAGGTACTGAAGCTTTCTTT.

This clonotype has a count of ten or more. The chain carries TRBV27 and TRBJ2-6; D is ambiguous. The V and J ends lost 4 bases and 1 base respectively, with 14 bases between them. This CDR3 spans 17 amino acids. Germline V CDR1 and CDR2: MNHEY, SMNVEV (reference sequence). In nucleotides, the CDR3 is TGTGCCAGCAGTTCAACAGAGTCGGTGTCTGGGGCCAACGTCCTGACTTTC. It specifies CASSSTESVSGANVLTF.

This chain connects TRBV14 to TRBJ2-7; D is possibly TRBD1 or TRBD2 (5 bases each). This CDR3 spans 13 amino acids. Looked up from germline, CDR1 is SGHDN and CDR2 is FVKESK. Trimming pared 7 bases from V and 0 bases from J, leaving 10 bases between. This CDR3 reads CASTGTFSYEQYF. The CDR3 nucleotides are TGTGCCAGCACGGGGACGTTCTCCTACGAGCAGTACTTC.

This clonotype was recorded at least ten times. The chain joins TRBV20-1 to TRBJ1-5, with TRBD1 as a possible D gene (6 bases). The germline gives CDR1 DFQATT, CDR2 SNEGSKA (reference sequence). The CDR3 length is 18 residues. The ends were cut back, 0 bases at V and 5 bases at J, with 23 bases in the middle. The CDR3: CSARDPSQGLGQDQPQHF. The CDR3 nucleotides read TGCAGTGCTAGAGATCCCTCACAGGGACTGGGGCAAGATCAGCCCCAGCATTTT.

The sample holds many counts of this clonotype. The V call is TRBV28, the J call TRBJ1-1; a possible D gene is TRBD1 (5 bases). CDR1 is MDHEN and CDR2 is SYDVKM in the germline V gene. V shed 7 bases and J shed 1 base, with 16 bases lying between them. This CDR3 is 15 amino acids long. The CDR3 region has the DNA TGTGCCAGCATCTACTGGGGACGGACGAACACTGAAGCTTTCTTT. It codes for CASIYWGRTNTEAFF. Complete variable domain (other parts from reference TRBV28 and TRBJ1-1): DVKVTQSSRYLVKRTGEKVFLECVQDMDHENMFWYRQDPGLGLRLIYFSYDVKMKEKGDIPEGYSVSREKKERFSLILESASTNQTSMYLCASIYWGRTNTEAFFGQGTRLTVV.

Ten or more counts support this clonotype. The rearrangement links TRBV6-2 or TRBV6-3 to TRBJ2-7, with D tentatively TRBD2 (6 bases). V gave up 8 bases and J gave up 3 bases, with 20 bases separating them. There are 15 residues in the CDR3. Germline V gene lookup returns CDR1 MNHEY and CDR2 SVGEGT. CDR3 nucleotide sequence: TGTGCCAGCGGACCCCGGGGGAGACTCCTCTACGAGCAGTACTTC. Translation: CASGPRGRLLYEQYF.

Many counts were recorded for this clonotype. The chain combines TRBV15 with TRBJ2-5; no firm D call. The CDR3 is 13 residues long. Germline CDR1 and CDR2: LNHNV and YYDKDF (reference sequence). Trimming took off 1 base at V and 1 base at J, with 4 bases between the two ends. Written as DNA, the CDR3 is TGTGCCACCAGCAGAGGTGTCCAAGAGACCCAGTACTTC. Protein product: CATSRGVQETQYF.

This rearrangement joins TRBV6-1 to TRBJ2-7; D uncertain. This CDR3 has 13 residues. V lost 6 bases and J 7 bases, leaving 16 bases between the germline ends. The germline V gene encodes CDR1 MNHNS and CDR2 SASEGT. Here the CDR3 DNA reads TGTGCCAGCAGACCTCCCGTCGGTCGGGAGCAGTACTTC. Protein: CASRPPVGREQYF.

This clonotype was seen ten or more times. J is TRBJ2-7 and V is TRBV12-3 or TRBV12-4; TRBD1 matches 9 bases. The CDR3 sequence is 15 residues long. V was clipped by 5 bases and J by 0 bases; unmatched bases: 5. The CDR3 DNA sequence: TGTGCCAGCAGTGTGGGACAGGGCGTCTCCTACGAGCAGTACTTC. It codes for CASSVGQGVSYEQYF.

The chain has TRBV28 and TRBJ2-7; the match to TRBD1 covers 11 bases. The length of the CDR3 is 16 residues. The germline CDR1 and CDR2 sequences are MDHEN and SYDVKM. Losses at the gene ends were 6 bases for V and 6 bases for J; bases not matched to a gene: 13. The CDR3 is CASSISGQGDLGEQYF. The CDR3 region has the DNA TGTGCCAGCAGCATATCGGGACAGGGGGATCTGGGCGAGCAGTACTTC.

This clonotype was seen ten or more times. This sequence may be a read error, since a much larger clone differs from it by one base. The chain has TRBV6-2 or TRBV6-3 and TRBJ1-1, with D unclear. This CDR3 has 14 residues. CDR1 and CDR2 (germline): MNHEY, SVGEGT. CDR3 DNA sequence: TGTGCCAGCAGTTACTCCCGAGCAAACACTGAAGCTCTCTTT. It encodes CASSYSRANTEALF.

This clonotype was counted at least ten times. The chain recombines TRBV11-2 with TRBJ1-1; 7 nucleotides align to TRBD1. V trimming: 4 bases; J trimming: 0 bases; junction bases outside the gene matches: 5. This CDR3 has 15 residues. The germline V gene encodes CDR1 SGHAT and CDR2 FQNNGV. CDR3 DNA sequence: TGTGCCAGCAGCTCACAACAGGGGTTGAACACTGAAGCTTTCTTT. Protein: CASSSQQGLNTEAFF.

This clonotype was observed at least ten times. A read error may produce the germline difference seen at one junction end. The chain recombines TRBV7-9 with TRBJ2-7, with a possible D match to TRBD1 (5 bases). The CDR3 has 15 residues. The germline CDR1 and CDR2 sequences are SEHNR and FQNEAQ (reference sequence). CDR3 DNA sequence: TGTGCCAGCAGCTTACCCGGCAGGGCCACCTACGAGCGGTACTTC. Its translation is CASSLPGRATYERYF.

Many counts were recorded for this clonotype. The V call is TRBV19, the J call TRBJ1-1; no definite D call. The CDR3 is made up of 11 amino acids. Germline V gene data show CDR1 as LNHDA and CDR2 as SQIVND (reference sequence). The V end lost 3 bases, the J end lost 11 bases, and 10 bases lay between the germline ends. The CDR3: CASSISGVAFF. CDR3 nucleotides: TGTGCCAGTAGTATTTCCGGTGTTGCTTTCTTT.